This T cell receptor (beta chain) originates from a study of T cell changes during pregnancy in multiple sclerosis. The ends lost 0 bases at V and 7 bases at J; junction bases unmatched: 5. The germline CDR1 and CDR2 sequences are SGHRS and YFSETQ. The CDR3 is 14 amino acids. Generated by immunoSEQ multiplex PCR, the TCRdb table keeps only in-frame clones and is missing some. The table lists about 36,000 clones, 92% of them singletons. The sequencing here drew on CD4+ T cells from peripheral blood mononuclear cells, taken after pregnancy. The V and J genes are TRBV5-1 and TRBJ2-7; 9 bases agree with TRBD1. The sequence came from a female donor with multiple sclerosis, enrolled in a pregnancy study. The CDR3 protein is CASSLAQGAREQYF. The CDR3 DNA follows: TGCGCCAGCAGCTTGGCACAGGGGGCGAGGGAGCAGTACTTC. Based on the CDR3 plus reference TRBV5-1 and TRBJ2-7, the full variable domain is KAGVTQTPRYLIKTRGQQVTLSCSPISGHRSVSWYQQTPGQGLQFLFEYFSETQRNKGNFPGRFSGRQFSNSRSEMNVSTLELGDSALYLCASSLAQGAREQYFGPGTRLTVT.